This entry features one T cell receptor beta chain sequence. The target of this receptor is not known. The sample holds no much larger clone one base away, and base qualities are not on file. The sample belongs to a study of cytomegalovirus exposure and HLA in healthy donors (dated by TCRdb to 2016 to 2017). For the study in its entirety: According to a later analysis, the 120 or so validation repertoires were produced on the same platform as the roughly 720 repertoires of the first cohort. The aim of the study was to test whether cataloging public T cell receptors could identify signatures of past pathogen exposure. In addition to the first cohort of 666 subjects, a separate validation cohort of 120 different subjects was used. The study combined high-throughput TCR immunosequencing, statistical association of individual TCRs with disease status, and machine learning to predict cytomegalovirus infection status. Here is what the overall study found, with its caveats: Of the cluster scores, 94% were above 0 in a later analysis, which found that TCRs clustered in the first cohort also tended to co-occur in the 110 or so validation repertoires. The validation cohort had no HLA typing available for a later analysis, so co-occurrence within that cohort was assessed over all 120 or so repertoires. Across donors, most TCR sequences were observed very rarely, whereas some public TCRs were present in many individuals. A total of 150 to 200 TCR beta chains were listed by the study as associated with cytomegalovirus. In vitro tests confirmed that a few of the cytomegalovirus-associated TCR beta chains recognize cytomegalovirus antigens. It was suggested by the authors that the approach could potentially be generalized to other disease states and immunological phenotypes. The classifier was reported to diagnose cytomegalovirus status with high specificity and sensitivity in both the original and validation cohorts.

From the cysteine through the phenylalanine, the CDR3 covers 15 amino acids. Left in the record is the CDR3 DNA by itself, 45 bases read in frame from the first base. Trimming removed 5 bases from V and 6 bases from J; the gene matches leave 7 bases unexplained. Via the germline V gene (reference sequence), CDR1 is SEHNR and CDR2 FQNEAQ. The library was built by means of the immunoSEQ multiplex PCR assay. The authors' analysis ran thus. A statistical classification framework was developed to diagnose cytomegalovirus status using the catalog of TCR beta chain sequences. TCRdb retrieved this table from immuneACCESS and kept in-frame rearrangements only. Not all clones are present; in checked studies, unresolved V genes account for under half, and no reason is known for the remainder. From that table come the V and J calls and clone size; the DNA was used to work out D and trimming. For this sample there are about 260,000 clones; less than 95% appear just once. Together, the top ten hold approximately 3.1% of the sample.

The donors belonged to the validation cohort of under 150 subjects, which was separate from the roughly 670-subject first cohort. This receptor was taken from a woman in her thirties in good health and CMV-seronegative. The chain joins TRBV7-9 to TRBJ2-7; 13 bases in the middle match TRBD2. The sequenced sample was PBMCs. The nucleotide sequence is given as TGTGCCAGCAGCCCTCCGGGACTAGCGGGGAGCGAGCAGTACTTC. Its amino acids are CASSPPGLAGSEQYF.